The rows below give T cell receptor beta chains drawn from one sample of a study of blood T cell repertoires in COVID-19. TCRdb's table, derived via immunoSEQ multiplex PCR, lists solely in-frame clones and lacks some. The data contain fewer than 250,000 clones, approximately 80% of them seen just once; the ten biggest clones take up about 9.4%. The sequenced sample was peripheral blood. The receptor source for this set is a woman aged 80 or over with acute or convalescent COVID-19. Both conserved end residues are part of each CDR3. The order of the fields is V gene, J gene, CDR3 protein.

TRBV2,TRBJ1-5,CASSEGTGTYSNQPQHF
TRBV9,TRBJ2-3,CASSVAGGDTQYF
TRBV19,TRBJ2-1,CASSIHMGERGFNNEQFF
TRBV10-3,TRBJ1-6,CAISERQGSNSPLHF
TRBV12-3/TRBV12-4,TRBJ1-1,CASTDGEPTEAFF
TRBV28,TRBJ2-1,CASSFWAEQFF
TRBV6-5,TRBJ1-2,CASHRGGDGYGYTF
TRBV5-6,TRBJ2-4,CASSLITDIAKNIQYF
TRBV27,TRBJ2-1,CASRAQGSGSYNEQFF
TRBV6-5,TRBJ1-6,CATTGGNYNSPLHF
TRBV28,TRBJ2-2,CASSLRGANTGELFF
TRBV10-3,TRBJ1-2,CAISESEPNYGYTF
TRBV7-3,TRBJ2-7,CASRAGEETYEQYF
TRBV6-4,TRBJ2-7,CASSSLAGLAYEQYF
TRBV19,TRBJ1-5,CASSRGGYQPQHF
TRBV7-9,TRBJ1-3,CASSSWTGPPGTIYF
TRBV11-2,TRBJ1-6,CASSFNRVDSPLHF
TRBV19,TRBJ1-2,CASSRTGYGYTF
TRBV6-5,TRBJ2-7,CASSRGTGGAYEQYF
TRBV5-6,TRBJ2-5,CASSLGSGGETQYF
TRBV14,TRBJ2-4,CASSQGGLAEAKNIQYF
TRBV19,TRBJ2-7,CASSIGGRTYEQYF
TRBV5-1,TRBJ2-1,CASSLVQGKGYNEQFF
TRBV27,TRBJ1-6,CASGRGQYNSPLHF
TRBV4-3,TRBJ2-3,CASSDRRQGTDTQYF
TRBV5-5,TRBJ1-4,CASSPLENEKLFF
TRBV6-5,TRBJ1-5,CASRNPGGGNQPQHF
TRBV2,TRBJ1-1,CASTPTRQANTEAFF
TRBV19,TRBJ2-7,CASSQTGTASTSLRGSEQYF
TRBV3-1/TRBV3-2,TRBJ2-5,CASSPLAGTETQYF
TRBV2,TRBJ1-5,CASSDQEQPQHF
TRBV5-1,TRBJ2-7,CASSSPSGAYEQYF
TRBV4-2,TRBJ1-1,CASSQDLNPGGRTEAFF
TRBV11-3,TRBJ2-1,CASTRGGGAQEQFF
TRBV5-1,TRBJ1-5,CASSLVGLDGGALQPQHF
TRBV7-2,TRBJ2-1,CASSLVVAGGEQFF
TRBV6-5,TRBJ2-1,CASSYSTGGNYNEQFF
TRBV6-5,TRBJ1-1,CASTTTGGEAFF
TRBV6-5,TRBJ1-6,CASRAGTGSPLHF
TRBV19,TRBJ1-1,CASSMGAMEFRNTEAFF
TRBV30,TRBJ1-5,CAWREQGGQPQHF